The clone carrying this TCR beta chain was picked up one time. This sample is part of a study of blood T cell repertoires in COVID-19. At the level of the study: COVID-19 samples from acute and convalescent phases originated in the United States, Italy and Spain. Sources were T cells, B-cell-depleted T cells, or PBMCs; the material itself was cDNA or gDNA.

V lost 4 bases to trimming and J lost 0 bases, with 8 bases between them. The germline V gene has CDR1 SGHKS and CDR2 YYEKEE (reference sequence). The CDR3 runs to 14 residues. Authors' methods: Estimation of nucleated cell counts relied on the amplification of reference gene primers. The repertoire was sequenced with immunoSEQ multiplex PCR; TCRdb's copy has only in-frame clones and lacks some. That table supplies the V and J calls and clone size; D and trimming were determined from the DNA. The sample yields tens of thousands of clones, around 85% seen once. The TCR comes from a human donor in a cohort sampled during active COVID-19. Source material: peripheral blood. The chain combines TRBV5-5 with TRBJ1-3, with D uncertain. CDR3 nucleotide sequence: TGTGCCAGCAGCCGTCAGTCCTCTGGAAACACCATATATTTT. Its protein is CASSRQSSGNTIYF.